Listed below are T cell receptor beta chains from one sample, sequenced in a study of early T cells in non-severe SARS-CoV-2 infection. TCRdb reprocessed the 5' RACE reads with MiXCR, giving one entry per CDR3 protein. The sample consists of over 50,000 distinct CDR3 sequences, roughly 12% of them appearing once. The sample comprised whole blood. The source is an adult who was a healthcare worker with PCR-confirmed SARS-CoV-2 infection or an uninfected control (not recorded which). Each CDR3 is given with its conserved first and last residue. The D gene is left open where the match is weak. The listing skips clone size in some rows; elsewhere it reads once, few, many or a size class.

d_gene: .
j_gene: TRBJ2-7
v_gene: TRBV7-6
abundance: few
CDR3nt: TGTGCCAGCAGCTCCCTGCGACGGAGAGCAGGTGGTGGATACGAGCAGTACTTC
CDR3aa: CASSSLRRRAGGGYEQYF

d_gene: TRBD1
j_gene: TRBJ2-5
v_gene: TRBV28
abundance: few
CDR3nt: TGTGCCAGCGGACAGGGAGGCGAGACCCAGTACTTC
CDR3aa: CASGQGGETQYF

d_gene: .
j_gene: TRBJ1-5
v_gene: TRBV19
abundance: .
CDR3nt: TGTGCCAGTAGTATAGGGATTTGGGGTTCTCAGCCCCAGCATTTT
CDR3aa: CASSIGIWGSQPQHF

d_gene: .
j_gene: TRBJ2-7
v_gene: TRBV7-6
abundance: many
CDR3nt: TGTGCCAGCAGCTGGACCTCCGCCGGAGAGCAGTACTTC
CDR3aa: CASSWTSAGEQYF

d_gene: TRBD1
j_gene: TRBJ2-7
v_gene: TRBV10-3
abundance: many
CDR3nt: TGTGCCATCAGCGGGACAGTGACAAACGAGCAGTACTTC
CDR3aa: CAISGTVTNEQYF

d_gene: .
j_gene: TRBJ2-7
v_gene: TRBV27
abundance: medium-sized
CDR3nt: TGTGCCAGCAGCTCCCGCTCGGAGCAGTACTTC
CDR3aa: CASSSRSEQYF

d_gene: .
j_gene: TRBJ2-3
v_gene: TRBV29-1
abundance: .
CDR3nt: TGCAGCGGCCGGGCCTCCGGGACAGATACGCAGTATTTT
CDR3aa: CSGRASGTDTQYF

d_gene: TRBD2
j_gene: TRBJ2-7
v_gene: TRBV12-3/TRBV12-4
abundance: many
CDR3nt: TGTGCCAGCAGTTCCGGGACTAGCGGGAACTACGAGCAGTACTTC
CDR3aa: CASSSGTSGNYEQYF

d_gene: .
j_gene: TRBJ2-7
v_gene: TRBV4-1
abundance: few
CDR3nt: TGCGCCAGCAGCCTCCGGGACGGCCCCTACGAGCAGTACTTC
CDR3aa: CASSLRDGPYEQYF

d_gene: .
j_gene: TRBJ1-2
v_gene: TRBV27
abundance: few
CDR3nt: TGTGCCACCAGAAATCCCGGGGGTGCCCACGGCTACACCTTC
CDR3aa: CATRNPGGAHGYTF

d_gene: TRBD1
j_gene: TRBJ2-7
v_gene: TRBV12-3/TRBV12-4
abundance: .
CDR3nt: TGTGCCAGCAGTATAACAGGGGTTAAAAACGAGCAGTACTTC
CDR3aa: CASSITGVKNEQYF

d_gene: .
j_gene: TRBJ2-7
v_gene: TRBV25-1
abundance: many
CDR3nt: TGTGCCAGCGCCGGGATTGGGGCCTACGAGCAGTACTTC
CDR3aa: CASAGIGAYEQYF

d_gene: .
j_gene: TRBJ2-7
v_gene: TRBV21-1
abundance: .
CDR3nt: TGTGCCAGCAAGTGGGACACCCGGACTAGCGGAGCCCTTCGGGAGCAGTACTTC
CDR3aa: CASKWDTRTSGALREQYF

d_gene: .
j_gene: TRBJ2-5
v_gene: TRBV20-1
abundance: many
CDR3nt: TGCAGTGCTAGAGATAATACAAGGGGATCGGAGACCCAGTACTTC
CDR3aa: CSARDNTRGSETQYF

d_gene: .
j_gene: TRBJ2-3
v_gene: TRBV6-2/TRBV6-3
abundance: few
CDR3nt: TGTGCCAGCAGCCAAGACCAGGATTCGCAAGATACGCAGTATTTT
CDR3aa: CASSQDQDSQDTQYF

d_gene: TRBD1
j_gene: TRBJ1-6
v_gene: TRBV30
abundance: .
CDR3nt: TGTGCCTGGAGTACATACGCCCGACAGGGGGGAACGAGCTCCTATAATTCACCCCTCCACTTT
CDR3aa: CAWSTYARQGGTSSYNSPLHF

d_gene: TRBD2
j_gene: TRBJ2-7
v_gene: TRBV29-1
abundance: many
CDR3nt: TGCAGCGTTGAAGTTCGGCTAGCGGGAGGCGAGCAGTACTTC
CDR3aa: CSVEVRLAGGEQYF

d_gene: TRBD2
j_gene: TRBJ2-1
v_gene: TRBV10-3
abundance: .
CDR3nt: TGTGCCATCAGTGTTGCGGGACTACTCAATGAGCAGTTCTTC
CDR3aa: CAISVAGLLNEQFF

d_gene: TRBD1
j_gene: TRBJ2-2
v_gene: TRBV29-1
abundance: few
CDR3nt: TGCAGCGGGGCGACAGGGGGCAACACCGGGGAGCTGTTTTTT
CDR3aa: CSGATGGNTGELFF

d_gene: .
j_gene: TRBJ2-7
v_gene: TRBV7-2
abundance: .
CDR3nt: TGTGCCAGCAGCTTAGGTTTTACAGGGTACGAGCAGTACTTC
CDR3aa: CASSLGFTGYEQYF

d_gene: .
j_gene: TRBJ1-4
v_gene: TRBV12-3/TRBV12-4
abundance: .
CDR3nt: TGTGCCAGCACCACCTGGGGGGGAGAAGCTACTAATGAAAAACTGTTTTTT
CDR3aa: CASTTWGGEATNEKLFF

d_gene: .
j_gene: TRBJ1-2
v_gene: TRBV6-2/TRBV6-3
abundance: many
CDR3nt: TGTGCCAGCAGTTACCAGGGCTCTAACTATGGCTACACCTTC
CDR3aa: CASSYQGSNYGYTF

d_gene: .
j_gene: TRBJ2-5
v_gene: TRBV7-9
abundance: many
CDR3nt: TGTGCCAGCAGCCGGGCGGAAGGAGTGGAAGAGACCCAGTACTTC
CDR3aa: CASSRAEGVEETQYF

d_gene: .
j_gene: TRBJ2-5
v_gene: TRBV5-4
abundance: .
CDR3nt: TGTGCCAGCAGTAGTTTCGGGACCGAGGAAGAGACCCAGTACTTC
CDR3aa: CASSSFGTEEETQYF

d_gene: TRBD1
j_gene: TRBJ2-2
v_gene: TRBV6-1
abundance: .
CDR3nt: TGTGCCAGCAGTGAAGCTGGGGCGGGACAGGGAATTTCTTTACGCACCGGGGAGCTGTTTTTT
CDR3aa: CASSEAGAGQGISLRTGELFF

d_gene: .
j_gene: TRBJ2-4
v_gene: TRBV14
abundance: many
CDR3nt: TGTGCCAGCAGCCCCCTAGGAAGCATTCAGTACTTC
CDR3aa: CASSPLGSIQYF

d_gene: TRBD1
j_gene: TRBJ1-2
v_gene: TRBV30
abundance: many
CDR3nt: TGTGCCTGGAGGGACAGGGGAGACTATGGCTACACCTTC
CDR3aa: CAWRDRGDYGYTF

d_gene: TRBD2
j_gene: TRBJ2-1
v_gene: TRBV29-1
abundance: many
CDR3nt: TGCAGCGTTGTACTAGCGGACAATGAGCAGTTCTTC
CDR3aa: CSVVLADNEQFF

d_gene: TRBD2
j_gene: TRBJ2-1
v_gene: TRBV2
abundance: few
CDR3nt: TGTGCCAGCAGTGAACGGACTAGCGGGAGGGGTTACAATGAGCAGTTCTTC
CDR3aa: CASSERTSGRGYNEQFF

d_gene: .
j_gene: TRBJ2-7
v_gene: TRBV15
abundance: .
CDR3nt: TGTGCCACCAGCAGAGAGGGGCCATACGAGCAGTACTTC
CDR3aa: CATSREGPYEQYF

d_gene: TRBD2
j_gene: TRBJ2-7
v_gene: TRBV5-4
abundance: few
CDR3nt: TGTGCCAGCAGCTTGGGCGGGGGGCCGTACGAGCAGTACTTC
CDR3aa: CASSLGGGPYEQYF

d_gene: TRBD1
j_gene: TRBJ2-7
v_gene: TRBV30
abundance: many
CDR3nt: TGTGCCTGGAGTTATTTAGGGACAGGCGCCTACGAGCAGTACTTC
CDR3aa: CAWSYLGTGAYEQYF

d_gene: .
j_gene: TRBJ2-1
v_gene: TRBV9
abundance: many
CDR3nt: TGTGCCAGCAGCCCACTGGGGCTACTCAATGAGCAGTTCTTC
CDR3aa: CASSPLGLLNEQFF

d_gene: .
j_gene: TRBJ1-1
v_gene: TRBV5-4
abundance: .
CDR3nt: TGTGCCAGCAGCTTGCGTCCGATGAACACTGAAGCTTTCTTT
CDR3aa: CASSLRPMNTEAFF

d_gene: TRBD1
j_gene: TRBJ1-1
v_gene: TRBV12-3/TRBV12-4
abundance: .
CDR3nt: TGTGCCAGCAGTATCCGGACAGGACCTATGAACACTGAAGCTTTCTTT
CDR3aa: CASSIRTGPMNTEAFF

d_gene: .
j_gene: TRBJ1-4
v_gene: TRBV2
abundance: .
CDR3nt: TGTGCCAGCAGTGGAGAGGCAGGGGATAATGAAAAACTGTTTTTT
CDR3aa: CASSGEAGDNEKLFF

d_gene: .
j_gene: TRBJ2-3
v_gene: TRBV2
abundance: few
CDR3nt: TGTGCCAGCAGTGTCTTTCGGAGGAACACAGATACGCAGTATTTT
CDR3aa: CASSVFRRNTDTQYF

d_gene: TRBD1
j_gene: TRBJ2-7
v_gene: TRBV6-5
abundance: many
CDR3nt: TGTGCCAGCAGTTACAGGGACAGGGGTTCCTACGAGCAGTACTTC
CDR3aa: CASSYRDRGSYEQYF

d_gene: .
j_gene: TRBJ2-7
v_gene: TRBV12-5
abundance: many
CDR3nt: TGTGCTAGTGGACCGGGGCTCCTCTTGAACTACGAGCAGTACTTC
CDR3aa: CASGPGLLLNYEQYF

d_gene: TRBD2
j_gene: TRBJ2-1
v_gene: TRBV20-1
abundance: .
CDR3nt: TGCAGTGCCTCCAGCGGGGGGTTTGGCCACAATGGGCAGTTCTTC
CDR3aa: CSASSGGFGHNGQFF

d_gene: .
j_gene: TRBJ1-1
v_gene: TRBV2
abundance: many
CDR3nt: TGTGCCAGCAGTGGGCGGAATGAAGCTTTCTTT
CDR3aa: CASSGRNEAFF